A selection of T cell receptor beta chains follows, all from one sample in a study of blood T cell repertoires in COVID-19. Repertoires were generated with immunoSEQ multiplex PCR, while TCRdb's copy carries only in-frame clones and drops some. The sample has 200,000 to 250,000 clones, nearly 90% seen once; the top ten hold 10% to 13%. The material sequenced was PBMCs or T cells enriched from blood (not recorded which). The source of these receptors is a man under 40 who had recovered from COVID-19. The CDR3 runs from the conserved cysteine through the conserved F or W. Fields, in order: clone size, J gene, D gene, V gene, CDR3 protein, CDR3 DNA. D genes are given only for firm matches. Only part of the rows carry a size: once, few, many, or a class if the clone is expanded.

clone_size: .
j_call: TRBJ1-1
d_call: TRBD1
v_call: TRBV7-9
cdr3_aa: CASSTTKTGAGTEAFF
cdr3_nt: TGTGCCAGCAGCACAACGAAGACAGGGGCCGGCACTGAAGCTTTCTTT

clone_size: .
j_call: TRBJ2-5
d_call: TRBD2
v_call: TRBV6-6
cdr3_aa: CASWVWGGETQYF
cdr3_nt: TGTGCCAGCTGGGTCTGGGGGGGAGAGACCCAGTACTTC

clone_size: .
j_call: TRBJ1-3
d_call: TRBD1
v_call: TRBV9
cdr3_aa: CASSVTGQGGNTIYF
cdr3_nt: TGTGCCAGCAGCGTTACAGGACAGGGAGGAAACACCATATATTTT

clone_size: .
j_call: TRBJ2-5
d_call: TRBD2
v_call: TRBV5-4
cdr3_aa: CASSPRTSGRGSQTQYF
cdr3_nt: TGTGCCAGCAGCCCCCGGACTAGCGGAAGAGGCTCCCAGACCCAGTACTTC

clone_size: .
j_call: TRBJ2-3
d_call: .
v_call: TRBV2
cdr3_aa: CASSDPTGLSTDTQYF
cdr3_nt: TGTGCCAGCAGTGACCCCACAGGGCTTAGCACAGATACGCAGTATTTT

clone_size: .
j_call: TRBJ1-6
d_call: .
v_call: TRBV3-1/TRBV3-2
cdr3_aa: CASSQGTTSPLHF
cdr3_nt: TGTGCCAGCAGCCAGGGGACAACCTCACCCCTCCACTTT

clone_size: .
j_call: TRBJ2-1
d_call: TRBD2
v_call: TRBV10-1
cdr3_aa: CASSESGAGGRSDEQFF
cdr3_nt: TGCGCCAGCAGTGAGTCCGGGGCGGGAGGGAGGTCGGATGAGCAGTTCTTC

clone_size: .
j_call: TRBJ2-2
d_call: .
v_call: TRBV19
cdr3_aa: CASSRGGISTGELFF
cdr3_nt: TGTGCCAGTTCTAGGGGCGGTATTAGCACCGGGGAGCTGTTTTTT

clone_size: .
j_call: TRBJ2-5
d_call: .
v_call: TRBV3-1/TRBV3-2
cdr3_aa: CASSHPGPPQYF
cdr3_nt: TGTGCCAGCAGCCACCCAGGGCCACCCCAGTACTTC

clone_size: .
j_call: TRBJ1-1
d_call: TRBD1
v_call: TRBV9
cdr3_aa: CASSPRTGSNTEAFF
cdr3_nt: TGTGCCAGCAGCCCACGGACAGGGTCGAATACTGAAGCTTTCTTT

clone_size: .
j_call: TRBJ2-6
d_call: .
v_call: TRBV6-5
cdr3_aa: CASIRTDGANVLTF
cdr3_nt: TGTGCCAGCATTCGTACAGACGGGGCCAACGTCCTGACTTTC

clone_size: once
j_call: TRBJ2-7
d_call: TRBD2
v_call: TRBV6-5
cdr3_aa: CASSPILAAYEQYF
cdr3_nt: TGTGCCAGCAGCCCAATACTAGCGGCCTACGAGCAGTACTTC

clone_size: .
j_call: TRBJ1-1
d_call: .
v_call: TRBV19
cdr3_aa: CASCSPTRVPEAFF
cdr3_nt: TGTGCCAGTTGTTCCCCTACTCGAGTACCTGAAGCTTTCTTT

clone_size: .
j_call: TRBJ2-7
d_call: TRBD1
v_call: TRBV19
cdr3_aa: CASRGTGSYEQYF
cdr3_nt: TGTGCCAGTAGAGGGACAGGGTCCTACGAGCAGTACTTC

clone_size: once
j_call: TRBJ2-4
d_call: TRBD2
v_call: TRBV2
cdr3_aa: CASSEGLAGVNIQYF
cdr3_nt: TGTGCCAGCAGTGAGGGACTAGCGGGAGTAAACATTCAGTACTTC

clone_size: .
j_call: TRBJ1-3
d_call: .
v_call: TRBV18
cdr3_aa: CASSPSQPNSGNTIYF
cdr3_nt: TGTGCCAGCTCACCGTCACAGCCAAACTCTGGAAACACCATATATTTT

clone_size: once
j_call: TRBJ1-2
d_call: TRBD1
v_call: TRBV24-1
cdr3_aa: CATSDATGLYGYTF
cdr3_nt: TGTGCCACCAGTGATGCGACAGGGCTCTATGGCTACACCTTC

clone_size: .
j_call: TRBJ2-7
d_call: .
v_call: TRBV7-6
cdr3_aa: CASSLDSNPYEQYF
cdr3_nt: TGTGCCAGCAGCTTAGATAGTAATCCCTACGAGCAGTACTTC

clone_size: .
j_call: TRBJ1-6
d_call: .
v_call: TRBV21-1
cdr3_aa: CASSKAALRGNSPLHF
cdr3_nt: TGTGCCAGCAGCAAAGCAGCGTTAAGGGGGAATTCACCCCTCCACTTT

clone_size: few
j_call: TRBJ2-2
d_call: TRBD1
v_call: TRBV7-2
cdr3_aa: CASRHPGQGTGELFF
cdr3_nt: TGTGCCAGCAGACATCCGGGACAGGGGACCGGGGAGCTGTTTTTT

clone_size: .
j_call: TRBJ1-4
d_call: .
v_call: TRBV27
cdr3_aa: CASSPWRSTNEKLFF
cdr3_nt: TGTGCCAGCAGTCCTTGGAGATCAACTAATGAAAAACTGTTTTTT

clone_size: .
j_call: TRBJ1-4
d_call: .
v_call: TRBV12-3/TRBV12-4
cdr3_aa: CASSLAGVGKLFF
cdr3_nt: TGTGCCAGCAGTTTGGCGGGGGTCGGAAAACTGTTTTTT

clone_size: .
j_call: TRBJ1-4
d_call: .
v_call: TRBV7-9
cdr3_aa: CASSWPMGAEKLFF
cdr3_nt: TGTGCCAGCAGCTGGCCCATGGGGGCTGAAAAACTGTTTTTT

clone_size: .
j_call: TRBJ1-1
d_call: .
v_call: TRBV2
cdr3_aa: CASRRGTEAFF
cdr3_nt: TGTGCCAGCAGGAGGGGGACTGAAGCTTTCTTT

clone_size: .
j_call: TRBJ1-1
d_call: TRBD1
v_call: TRBV19
cdr3_aa: CASLYPGQPVGNTEAFF
cdr3_nt: TGTGCCAGTCTCTACCCGGGACAGCCGGTTGGGAACACTGAAGCTTTCTTT

clone_size: .
j_call: TRBJ1-2
d_call: TRBD1
v_call: TRBV27
cdr3_aa: CASSSDRGTGNYGYTF
cdr3_nt: TGTGCCAGCAGTTCCGACAGGGGGACAGGGAACTATGGCTACACCTTC

clone_size: .
j_call: TRBJ2-7
d_call: .
v_call: TRBV5-6
cdr3_aa: CASSLLTSRYEQYF
cdr3_nt: TGTGCCAGCAGCTTGTTGACTAGTCGTTACGAGCAGTACTTC

clone_size: few
j_call: TRBJ2-2
d_call: .
v_call: TRBV9
cdr3_aa: CASSVEYGGELFF
cdr3_nt: TGTGCCAGCAGCGTTGAGTATGGCGGGGAGCTGTTTTTT

clone_size: .
j_call: TRBJ2-2
d_call: .
v_call: TRBV27
cdr3_aa: CASSHRILLVNTGELFF
cdr3_nt: TGTGCCAGCAGCCACCGCATCCTGCTAGTGAACACCGGGGAGCTGTTTTTT

clone_size: .
j_call: TRBJ1-2
d_call: TRBD1
v_call: TRBV4-2
cdr3_aa: CASALTPGQGPNGYTF
cdr3_nt: TGTGCCAGCGCCCTTACACCGGGACAGGGGCCGAATGGCTACACCTTC

clone_size: once
j_call: TRBJ2-1
d_call: .
v_call: TRBV5-1
cdr3_aa: CASSEQGVEQFF
cdr3_nt: TGCGCCAGCAGCGAACAGGGCGTCGAGCAGTTCTTC

clone_size: .
j_call: TRBJ2-7
d_call: TRBD1
v_call: TRBV30
cdr3_aa: CAWSRTGNYEQYF
cdr3_nt: TGTGCCTGGAGTAGGACAGGAAACTACGAGCAGTACTTC

clone_size: .
j_call: TRBJ1-6
d_call: TRBD1
v_call: TRBV5-4
cdr3_aa: CASSPQGASNSPLHF
cdr3_nt: TGTGCCAGCAGTCCACAGGGGGCGAGTAATTCACCCCTCCACTTT

clone_size: .
j_call: TRBJ1-2
d_call: .
v_call: TRBV30
cdr3_aa: CAWSRLSYGYTF
cdr3_nt: TGTGCCTGGAGTCGACTGTCCTATGGCTACACCTTC

clone_size: .
j_call: TRBJ2-7
d_call: TRBD1
v_call: TRBV19
cdr3_aa: CASSLTGANPSYEQYF
cdr3_nt: TGTGCCAGTAGTTTAACAGGGGCTAACCCTTCCTACGAGCAGTACTTC

clone_size: once
j_call: TRBJ1-5
d_call: .
v_call: TRBV19
cdr3_aa: CASSIGHSNQPQHF
cdr3_nt: TGTGCCAGTAGTATAGGACATAGCAATCAGCCCCAGCATTTT

clone_size: .
j_call: TRBJ2-1
d_call: TRBD2
v_call: TRBV5-6
cdr3_aa: CASSPSERGEYNEQFF
cdr3_nt: TGTGCCAGCAGCCCCTCTGAGCGGGGGGAATACAATGAGCAGTTCTTC